Below, 16 T cell receptor beta chains from the same sample are listed, as sequenced in a study of tumor-infiltrating lymphocytes in primary liver carcinoma. Constant-region priming of about 520 ng total RNA yielded TCR beta cDNA. Three nested multiplex PCR rounds, a slightly modified ARM-PCR, produced the libraries for TCR beta. The first two PCR rounds, approximately 11 cycles each, used TRBV1-TRBV30 forward primers and a C-beta reverse primer. In TCRdb, the multiplex PCR reads were re-called with MiXCR into one record per CDR3 protein. Of about 30,000 distinct CDR3 sequences listed, about 71% are singletons. For each extraction, RNA and DNA were obtained together from 20-30 mg of unsorted bulk tissue. The sample consisted of liver tumor tissue from sampling region 3. As to subset: tumor region T3, left-lateral pole. Receptor source: a woman aged 25-40 years with primary liver carcinoma and hepatitis B virus infection.

This clonotype appeared a few times. V gene TRBV6-5 combines with J gene TRBJ1-6, with D tentatively TRBD1 (5 bases). V lost 6 bases, J lost 10 bases, and 19 bases lay in between. CDR1 and CDR2 from the germline V gene are MNHEY and SVGAGI. This CDR3 has 15 residues. CDR3 DNA sequence: TGTGCCAGCAGGGAAAGGGGTGCTCCCCTCTCACCCCTCCACTTT. It codes for CASRERGAPLSPLHF.

About this clonotype: Sequence at one end of the junction differs from germline and may be a read error. The chain combines TRBV4-2 with TRBJ2-7, with 10 nucleotides matching TRBD1. The CDR3 runs 18 residues. In germline, CDR1 is LGHNA, CDR2 YNFKEQ. The CDR3 DNA is TGTGCCAGCAGCCAGGAACACCTAGGACAGGGGGGGTCGCGCGAGCAGTATTTC. The encoded protein is CASSQEHLGQGGSREQYF.

A word on this clonotype: A much larger clone lies one base from this, so it may be a read error. The rearrangement uses TRBV19 and TRBJ2-1, with D unclear. The CDR3 runs to 12 residues. Germline lookup yields CDR1 LNHDA and CDR2 SQIVND (reference sequence). The CDR3 bases are TGTACCAGTAGCCGGACCGAGAATGAGCAGTTCTTC. It is translated as CTSSRTENEQFF.

In this sample, this clonotype turned up many times. A junction boundary mismatches the germline segment, possibly from a read error. The chain carries TRBV11-3 and TRBJ2-3, with 11 bases that match TRBD2. This CDR3 contains 19 residues. The germline V gene encodes CDR1 SGHNT and CDR2 YENEEA. The CDR3 DNA reads as TGTGCCAGCAGCCCCGGGACTAGCGGATTAACATTCCAACGGGATACGCTGTATTTT. It translates to CASSPGTSGLTFQRDTLYF.

Comments on this clonotype: With a much larger clone just one base away, this may be a read error. Here the CDR3 omits its conserved ending phenylalanine or tryptophan, so a read error is the likely source. It is unclear where the CDR3 begins or ends on the DNA, so no DNA is shown, and the CDR3 is as TCRdb lists it. The chain combines TRBV21-1 with TRBJ2-1; whether TRBD2, the table's D call, matches the DNA was not checked. TRBV21-1 constitutes a pseudogene. The CDR3 totals 15 residues, both ends included. The CDR3 here is CASSRFLAGDNEQFL.

Turning to this clonotype: This CDR3 is missing its conserved last phenylalanine or tryptophan, likely due to a read error. CDR3 loop: CASSSGRSRTMSSYEQYS. CDR3 sequence (DNA): TGTGCTAGCAGCTCGGGTCGCAGTCGTACTATGAGCTCCTACGAGCAGTACTCC. The rearrangement uses TRBV7-8 and TRBJ2-7; D gene uncertain. This CDR3 contains 18 residues. CDR1 and CDR2 (germline): SGHVS, FQNEAQ.

This clonotype was counted a single time. Mismatch with germline at one junction end may stem from a read error. J is TRBJ2-1 and V is TRBV11-3; TRBD2 aligns across 8 bases. Germline V gives CDR1 SGHNT, CDR2 YENEEA. The CDR3 runs to 15 residues. DNA of the CDR3: TGTGCCAGCAGCCATCGGGGTAGCGGGAACAAAGAGCAGTTCTTC. As protein: CASSHRGSGNKEQFF. The full variable domain, completed using reference TRBV11-3 and TRBJ2-1, is EAGVVQSPRYKIIEKKQPVAFWCNPISGHNTLYWYLQNLGQGPELLIRYENEEAVDDSQLPKDRFSAERLKGVDSTLKIQPAELGDSAVYLCASSHRGSGNKEQFFGPGTRLTVL.

Concerning this clonotype itself: Sequence at one end of the junction differs from germline and may be a read error. The chain joins TRBV6-5 to TRBJ1-3; unclear D gene. This CDR3 is built from 16 residues. Germline CDR1 and CDR2: MNHEY and SVGAGI. The CDR3 is CVSSPLSGGSRNTICF. The CDR3, as DNA: TGTGTCAGCAGTCCACTATCAGGCGGGTCCCGAAACACCATATGTTTT.

This clonotype was recorded a few times. This clone may be a read error of a much larger clone one base away. The V gene is TRBV11-3, the J gene TRBJ2-1; D gene ambiguous. This CDR3 region has 13 residues. Per germline, CDR1 SGHNT and CDR2 YENEEA. The CDR3 nucleotides read TGTACCAGCAACCTGACACGCTACAATGAGCAGTTCTTC. Its protein product is CTSNLTRYNEQFF.

In the case of this clonotype: Lacking the conserved final phenylalanine or tryptophan, this CDR3 likely reflects a read error. The gene calls are TRBV14 and TRBJ1-1, with TRBD1 as a possible D gene (5 bases). V lost 2 bases to trimming and J lost 11 bases, with 12 bases between them. CDR1 and CDR2 from the germline V gene are SGHDN and FVKESK. The CDR3 loop spans 12 amino acids. The CDR3 is CASSQSGSVAFS. CDR3 DNA sequence: TGTGCCAGCAGCCAATCAGGGAGTGTGGCTTTCTCT.

With respect to this clonotype: The junction departs from germline at one end; a sequencing error may be responsible. This chain connects TRBV11-1 to TRBJ2-1; 12 positions agree with TRBD2. Germline CDR1 and CDR2: SGHAT and FQDESV (reference sequence). The CDR3 runs 16 residues. This CDR3 is CASSSTTSGSRNERFF. The CDR3 DNA reads as TGTGCCAGCAGCTCGACGACTAGCGGGAGCCGCAATGAGCGGTTCTTC.

Comments on this clonotype: Without the conserved terminal phenylalanine or tryptophan, this CDR3 likely stems from a read error. The DNA is left out, because the CDR3 cannot be placed on it with certainty; the CDR3 is given as TCRdb lists it. This sequence joins TRBV24-1 and TRBJ2-2. The CDR3 spans 16 amino acids, including both terminal residues. Germline CDR1 is KGHDR and CDR2 is SFDVKD. CDR3 protein: CATSDSRHVVSGELFS.

At least ten counts were recorded for this clonotype. This chain connects TRBV11-3 to TRBJ2-3; D is unclear. The CDR3 contains 12 residues. Between the trimmed V and J ends, which lost 5 bases and 4 bases, there was a span of 7 bases. Germline V gene data show CDR1 as SGHNT and CDR2 as YENEEA. The CDR3 sequence: CASSQWADTQYF. DNA for the CDR3: TGTGCCAGCAGCCAGTGGGCAGATACGCAGTATTTT.

This clonotype was counted only a few times. This may arise from a read error, as a much more abundant clone is one base away. The rearrangement links TRBV29-1 to TRBJ1-1; D is possibly TRBD1 (5 bases). Trimming took off 7 bases at V and 3 bases at J, with 15 bases between the two ends. The CDR3 sequence is 13 residues long. Germline V lookup: CDR1 SQVTM, CDR2 ANQGSEA. As DNA, the CDR3 is TGCAGCGCCCGGGCCGAGGGACACACTGAAGCTTTCTTT. Encoded protein: CSARAEGHTEAFF.

This chain connects TRBV30 to TRBJ1-1; D is unclear. The CDR3 runs to 12 residues. Germline V CDR1 and CDR2: GTSNPN, SVGIG (reference sequence). V lost 5 bases and J lost 4, with 11 bases in between. The CDR3 protein is CAWCEALTEAFF. DNA of the CDR3: TGTGCCTGGTGTGAAGCGCTCACTGAAGCTTTCTTT.

Note on this clonotype: A read error may explain this, as a much larger clone is one base away. This rearrangement joins TRBV11-2 to TRBJ2-1, with 11 bases fitting TRBD2. Germline assignment: CDR1 SGHAT and CDR2 FQNNGV. The V segment lost 2 bases and the J segment 5 bases; nucleotides outside the gene matches: 5. There are 16 residues in the CDR3. The CDR3 loop is CASSLNSGRVNNEQFF. The CDR3 DNA is TGTGCCAGCAGCTTAAATAGCGGGAGGGTTAACAATGAGCAGTTCTTC.